The rows below give T cell receptor beta chains drawn from one sample of a study of CD8 T cells in ankylosing spondylitis. TCRdb redid the calling of the 5' RACE reads with MiXCR, one entry per CDR3 protein. The repertoire holds 130,000 or so distinct CDR3 sequences, with over 15% as singletons. Source material: blood, either unsorted or a sorted T cell fraction (not recorded which). All receptors derive from a male donor with ankylosing spondylitis. Each CDR3 is given without its conserved first and last residue.

V: TRBV6-2/TRBV6-3; J: TRBJ2-7; CDR3: ASTLYLVAGEPVSYEQY
V: TRBV13; J: TRBJ1-1; CDR3: ASSSGNGGSAF
V: TRBV20-1; J: TRBJ2-3; CDR3: SARETGSPDTQY
V: TRBV28; J: TRBJ2-7; CDR3: ASSFSPRGSTYEQY
V: TRBV3-1; J: TRBJ2-7; CDR3: ASSQPNYEQY
V: TRBV12-3/TRBV12-4; J: TRBJ2-7; CDR3: ASSLRDTPYEQY
V: TRBV24-1; J: TRBJ2-1; CDR3: ATAGGPYNEQF
V: TRBV7-9; J: TRBJ2-1; CDR3: ASSFPLAGGPIDEQF
V: TRBV15; J: TRBJ2-7; CDR3: ATSRMGEGSDEQY
V: TRBV12-3/TRBV12-4; J: TRBJ1-5; CDR3: ASSHSGGYSNQPQH
V: TRBV7-2; J: TRBJ2-7; CDR3: ASSHGGLATYEQY
V: TRBV12-3/TRBV12-4; J: TRBJ1-6; CDR3: ASVSDGNSPLH
V: TRBV6-2/TRBV6-3; J: TRBJ1-5; CDR3: ASSYFPLSNQPQH
V: TRBV5-5; J: TRBJ1-1; CDR3: ASSLSDEAF
V: TRBV12-3/TRBV12-4; J: TRBJ1-4; CDR3: ASRHWTGGEKLF
V: TRBV7-9; J: TRBJ2-3; CDR3: ASSGRGGTDTQY
V: TRBV5-6; J: TRBJ2-3; CDR3: ASSLGRSGEGTDTQY
V: TRBV20-1; J: TRBJ2-7; CDR3: SARSGLAALSYEQY
V: TRBV11-1; J: TRBJ2-7; CDR3: ASSLDQGWEILLHEQY
V: TRBV4-1; J: TRBJ2-7; CDR3: ASSQSRAGEQY
V: TRBV7-2; J: TRBJ2-7; CDR3: ASIPFPRWEGSYEQY
V: TRBV7-9; J: TRBJ1-1; CDR3: ASSLGWAGGLTEAF
V: TRBV10-2; J: TRBJ2-7; CDR3: ASRELAGGTYEQY
V: TRBV7-2; J: TRBJ1-1; CDR3: ASSLGHTLNTEAF
V: TRBV24-1; J: TRBJ2-1; CDR3: ATTSGKGNEQF
V: TRBV29-1; J: TRBJ2-2; CDR3: SAWLETGELF
V: TRBV29-1; J: TRBJ2-5; CDR3: SVDGTSGRFGETQY
V: TRBV7-2; J: TRBJ2-5; CDR3: ASSSPPQETQY
V: TRBV6-1; J: TRBJ2-5; CDR3: ASRRTSGLRETQY
V: TRBV6-1; J: TRBJ1-2; CDR3: ASSQRGLDGYT
V: TRBV10-2; J: TRBJ2-2; CDR3: ASSGGTGTGELF
V: TRBV10-3; J: TRBJ2-1; CDR3: AISGIAGVLDEQF
V: TRBV12-3/TRBV12-4; J: TRBJ2-4; CDR3: ASSLGTGAIQY
V: TRBV2; J: TRBJ1-5; CDR3: ASSDWDSPLPQH
V: TRBV6-5; J: TRBJ1-1; CDR3: ASSYSSRIPIEAF
V: TRBV7-2; J: TRBJ2-1; CDR3: ASSRGTHPREQF
V: TRBV20-1; J: TRBJ1-6; CDR3: SARDHLASSYSNSPLH
V: TRBV28; J: TRBJ2-2; CDR3: ASSLFTLAGPTGELF
V: TRBV12-3/TRBV12-4; J: TRBJ2-7; CDR3: ASSLALGSTYEQY
V: TRBV6-5; J: TRBJ1-5; CDR3: ASSYSGRGGQPQH
V: TRBV7-9; J: TRBJ2-7; CDR3: ASSLVTGSNEQY
V: TRBV3-1; J: TRBJ2-2; CDR3: ASSPGHGSNTGELF
V: TRBV29-1; J: TRBJ1-3; CDR3: SVQGVRGQISGNTIY
V: TRBV7-9; J: TRBJ2-3; CDR3: ASNPPAEFGDTQY
V: TRBV25-1; J: TRBJ2-5; CDR3: ASSEPGLAGVETQY
V: TRBV9; J: TRBJ2-1; CDR3: ASSARGGGSMNEQF
V: TRBV3-1; J: TRBJ1-5; CDR3: ASSPRGGGSNQPQH
V: TRBV12-5; J: TRBJ2-7; CDR3: ASGLGPLTSGRASEQY
V: TRBV12-3/TRBV12-4; J: TRBJ2-7; CDR3: ASTPGGDPYEQY
V: TRBV5-6; J: TRBJ2-2; CDR3: ASSWGGTGKTGELF
V: TRBV25-1; J: TRBJ2-7; CDR3: ASSRTGEPYEQY
V: TRBV19; J: TRBJ2-7; CDR3: ASSMRPLGGRLVSYEQY
V: TRBV20-1; J: TRBJ2-7; CDR3: SARTGTGIPDYEQY
V: TRBV7-6; J: TRBJ2-7; CDR3: ASSLNVGGVEQY
V: TRBV6-2/TRBV6-3; J: TRBJ2-7; CDR3: ASSQGGPAGSYEQY